The 28 T cell receptor beta chains below were found in one sample sequenced in a study of blood T cell repertoires in COVID-19 (dated by TCRdb to 2020 to 2022). Library prep was done by the immunoSEQ multiplex PCR assay. TCRdb took over this immuneACCESS table, retaining in-frame rearrangements with V and J assigned. Such tables are incomplete; in checked studies, under half of the missing clones stem from an unresolved V gene, and the remainder is unexplained. The sample profile shows 150,000 to 190,000 clones; about 81% of them were found once. Of the sample, around 7.1% falls within the top ten clones. Material: PBMCs or T cells enriched from blood (not recorded which). The receptors derive from a man between 50 and 59 years old who had recovered from COVID-19.

The rearrangement links TRBV19 to TRBJ1-1; 11 bases line up with TRBD1. The CDR3 runs 15 residues. J lost 6 bases, V lost 5 bases, and 8 bases had no gene match. Germline CDR1 and CDR2: LNHDA and SQIVND (reference sequence). As DNA, the CDR3 is TGTGCCAGTAGTCGGCGGACAGGGGGCGACGCTGAAGCTTTCTTT. Amino acid sequence: CASSRRTGGDAEAFF.

The chain is built from TRBV29-1 and TRBJ1-1; D call uncertain. With 1 base removed from V and 5 bases from J, the gap between germline ends came to 8 bases. CDR1 and CDR2 from the germline V gene are SQVTM and ANQGSEA. This CDR3 has 12 residues. The CDR3 spells CSVEAGGTEAFF. The CDR3 bases are TGCAGCGTTGAAGCAGGTGGGACTGAAGCTTTCTTT.

The chain recombines TRBV7-2 with TRBJ1-1, with 7 nucleotides matching TRBD1. With V trimmed by 1 base and J by 0 bases, 2 bases remained unmatched. There are 15 residues in the CDR3. CDR1 is SGHTA and CDR2 is FQGNSA in the germline V gene. CDR3 residues: CASSLEGGLNTEAFF. The CDR3 nucleotides are TGTGCCAGCAGCTTAGAAGGGGGCTTGAACACTGAAGCTTTCTTT. Full variable domain (rest looked up from reference TRBV7-2 and TRBJ1-1): GAGVSQSPSNKVTEKGKDVELRCDPISGHTALYWYRQSLGQGLEFLIYFQGNSAPDKSGLPSDRFSAERTGGSVSTLTIQRTQQEDSAVYLCASSLEGGLNTEAFFGQGTRLTVV.

The chain couples TRBV6-6 to TRBJ1-5; no reliable D call. Germline V CDR1 and CDR2: MNHNY, SVGAGI (reference sequence). CDR3 length equals 15 residues. Deletions cut 2 bases from V and 4 bases from J, with 12 bases between. In DNA, the CDR3 is TGTGCCAGCAGTTACCCAGAGACAAAAAATCAGCCCCAGCATTTT. It codes for CASSYPETKNQPQHF.

A single count supports this clone. The rearrangement links TRBV3-1 (or the pseudogene TRBV3-2) to TRBJ2-7; 8 nucleotides line up with TRBD2. Germline assignment: CDR1 LGHDT and CDR2 YNNKEL (reference sequence). This CDR3 is 16 amino acids long. The V gene end was trimmed by 0 bases and the J gene end by 0 bases; junction bases not matched to a gene: 4. The CDR3 DNA follows: TGTGCCAGCAGCCAAGAGGTCCTAGCGGGCTCCTACGAGCAGTACTTC. It encodes CASSQEVLAGSYEQYF.

The rearrangement links TRBV5-1 to TRBJ2-3; 13 bases are a match to TRBD2. The CDR3 spans 16 residues. With V trimmed by 5 bases and J by 2 bases, 5 bases remained unmatched. Per the germline V gene, CDR1 is SGHRS and CDR2 is YFSETQ. CDR3 in amino acids: CASRPGLAGSTDTQYF. As DNA, the CDR3 is TGCGCCAGCAGACCGGGACTAGCGGGGTCCACAGATACGCAGTATTTT.

The chain carries TRBV10-3 and TRBJ1-1; D is uncertain. CDR1 is ENHRY, CDR2 SYGVKD, per germline. Between the trimmed V and J ends, which lost 6 bases and 1 base, there was a span of 9 bases. The CDR3 covers 13 residues. The chain's CDR3 is CAIRLAENTEAFF. Here the CDR3 DNA reads TGTGCCATCAGGTTAGCGGAGAACACTGAAGCTTTCTTT.

This clone has only a few counts. The rearrangement joins TRBV12-5 to TRBJ2-7; D unclear. The V gene lost 7 bases and the J gene lost 4 bases, with 14 bases spanning the gap. The CDR3 is made up of 13 amino acids. The germline gives CDR1 LGHNT, CDR2 FRNRAP. CDR3 sequence (DNA): TGTGCTAGTGCTAACTTTGCCCCATACGAGCAGTACTTC. This encodes CASANFAPYEQYF.

V gene TRBV9 combines with J gene TRBJ2-2, with 8 bases lining up with TRBD1. CDR1 SGDLS and CDR2 YYNGEE come from the germline V gene. V lost 0 bases to trimming and J lost 4 bases; unmatched junction nucleotides: 2. The CDR3 sequence is 15 residues long. CDR3 bases: TGTGCCAGCAGCGTAGGGACAGGGCCCACCGGGGAGCTGTTTTTT. Protein product: CASSVGTGPTGELFF. The full variable domain, with the rest looked up from reference TRBV9 and TRBJ2-2, is DSGVTQTPKHLITATGQRVTLRCSPRSGDLSVYWYQQSLDQGLQFLIQYYNGEERAKGNILERFSAQQFPDLHSELNLSSLELGDSALYFCASSVGTGPTGELFFGEGSRLTVL.

This chain links TRBV29-1 with TRBJ2-1; 8 bases line up with TRBD1. Trimming took 3 bases from V and 6 from J; bases not matched to a gene: 13. The germline gives CDR1 SQVTM, CDR2 ANQGSEA. CDR3 size: 16 residues. The CDR3 is CSVDYAYRGSGNEQFF. The DNA of the CDR3 is TGCAGCGTTGATTACGCCTACAGGGGGTCAGGCAATGAGCAGTTCTTC.

V and J are TRBV7-9 and TRBJ2-1; 9 nucleotides agree with TRBD1. V shed 2 bases and J 5 bases; nucleotides not matched to a gene: 4. Per germline, CDR1 SEHNR and CDR2 FQNEAQ (reference sequence). The CDR3 runs to 15 residues. The CDR3 DNA follows: TGTGCCAGCAGCTTAAGTCGGACAGGGGACAATGAGCAGTTCTTC. It encodes CASSLSRTGDNEQFF. Drawing the rest from reference TRBV7-9 and TRBJ2-1, the complete variable domain is DTGVSQNPRHKITKRGQNVTFRCDPISEHNRLYWYRQTLGQGPEFLTYFQNEAQLEKSRLLSDRFSAERPKGSFSTLEIQRTEQGDSAMYLCASSLSRTGDNEQFFGPGTRLTVL.

Only a few counts were recorded for this clone. The V and J genes are TRBV2 and TRBJ1-2; 7 nucleotides match TRBD1. The ends lost 7 bases at V and 5 bases at J; junction bases unmatched: 4. Germline CDR1 reads SNHLY; CDR2 reads FYNNEI. The CDR3 loop spans 12 amino acids. CDR3 in amino acids: CASTPGGYGYTF. The CDR3 DNA reads as TGTGCCAGCACCCCAGGGGGGTATGGCTACACCTTC. Based on the CDR3 plus reference TRBV2 and TRBJ1-2, the full variable domain is EPEVTQTPSHQVTQMGQEVILRCVPISNHLYFYWYRQILGQKVEFLVSFYNNEISEKSEIFDDQFSVERPDGSNFTLKIRSTKLEDSAMYFCASTPGGYGYTFGSGTRLTVV.

The chain joins TRBV15 to TRBJ1-4; D gene unclear. The V gene's germline CDR1 is LNHNV and CDR2 YYDKDF (reference sequence). The length of the CDR3 is 16 residues. V shed 1 base and J shed 8 bases, with 17 bases lying between them. The CDR3, as DNA: TGTGCCACCAGCAGAGGCTCGGCAGGCGAGAACGAAAAACTGTTTTTT. Translating it yields CATSRGSAGENEKLFF.

The chain uses TRBV5-1 and TRBJ2-1; TRBD1 matches 9 bases. V dropped 1 base and J dropped 2; count of bases not matched to a gene: 10. In germline, CDR1 is SGHRS, CDR2 YFSETQ. The CDR3 consists of 18 residues. DNA of the CDR3: TGCGCCAGCAGCTTGAGGGTCCCGGGACAGGGTACCTACAATGAGCAGTTCTTC. It encodes CASSLRVPGQGTYNEQFF.

This clone was recorded once. The chain links TRBV6-5 to TRBJ2-3; tentatively, D is TRBD1 (5 bases). The CDR3 is 12 residues long. Per the germline V gene, CDR1 is MNHEY and CDR2 is SVGAGI. Trimming removed 6 bases at V and 6 bases at J, with 10 bases between. CDR3 sequence (DNA): TGTGCCAGCAGCGAGAAGGGGGATACGCAGTATTTT. Protein sequence: CASSEKGDTQYF.

The V gene is TRBV2, the J gene TRBJ1-2; 7 nucleotides match TRBD1. From germline, CDR1 is SNHLY and CDR2 FYNNEI. The CDR3 loop spans 13 amino acids. V shed 7 bases and J 2 bases; nucleotides not matched to a gene: 4. CDR3: CASTPQGNYGYTF. The CDR3 bases are TGTGCCAGCACTCCACAGGGGAACTATGGCTACACCTTC. The full variable domain, its missing parts supplied by reference TRBV2 and TRBJ1-2, is EPEVTQTPSHQVTQMGQEVILRCVPISNHLYFYWYRQILGQKVEFLVSFYNNEISEKSEIFDDQFSVERPDGSNFTLKIRSTKLEDSAMYFCASTPQGNYGYTFGSGTRLTVV.

The chain recombines TRBV29-1 with TRBJ1-5; possibly TRBD1 for D (6 bases). This CDR3 contains 14 residues. Trimming removed 4 bases at V and 4 bases at J, with 14 bases between. Germline-derived CDR1 and CDR2 are SQVTM and ANQGSEA. This CDR3 reads CSVAPQGQNQPQHF. The CDR3, as DNA: TGCAGCGTTGCTCCACAGGGTCAAAATCAGCCCCAGCATTTT.

This clone has just one count. The CDR3 region has the DNA TGTGCCAGCAGCTTCAGGACTAGCGCCACCGGGGAGCTGTTTTTT. This sequence encodes CASSFRTSATGELFF. The chain recombines TRBV7-8 with TRBJ2-2; 9 positions match TRBD2. The CDR3 has 15 residues. Trimming took 3 bases from V and 4 from J; bases not matched to a gene: 3. The germline V gene encodes CDR1 SGHVS and CDR2 FQNEAQ.

This rearrangement joins TRBV18 to TRBJ2-5; tentatively, D is TRBD2 (7 bases). Germline CDR1 is KGHSH and CDR2 is LQKENI. CDR3 length: 15 residues. V lost 0 bases and J lost 4, with 12 bases in between. The CDR3 nucleotides are TGTGCCAGCTCACCACCGGGAAGGGGGGGAGAGACCCAGTACTTC. Translated: CASSPPGRGGETQYF.

The gene calls are TRBV6-5 and TRBJ2-7, with D unresolved. Per germline, CDR1 MNHEY and CDR2 SVGAGI. There are 14 residues in the CDR3. The germline V and J ends were trimmed by 2 bases and 6 bases, with 14 bases remaining between them. The CDR3 region has the DNA TGTGCCAGCAGTTACGGTGACGGGTTCAGCGAGCAGTACTTC. It yields the protein CASSYGDGFSEQYF.

The chain uses TRBV11-3 and TRBJ2-1, with 9 nucleotides matching TRBD2. The germline V gene has CDR1 SGHNT and CDR2 YENEEA. The CDR3 length is 16 residues. Unmatched junction bases numbered 3, after V lost 3 bases and J lost 0 bases. This CDR3 is CASSFSGGSSYNEQFF. For the CDR3, the DNA is TGTGCCAGCAGCTTTAGCGGGGGAAGCTCCTACAATGAGCAGTTCTTC.

V gene TRBV6-5 combines with J gene TRBJ2-3; 12 bases are a match to TRBD1. CDR3 length: 15 residues. Germline assignment: CDR1 MNHEY and CDR2 SVGAGI. J gave up 4 bases and V 6 bases, and 5 bases lay outside the gene matches. The CDR3 reads CASRVGTGGSDTQYF. The CDR3 DNA sequence: TGTGCCAGCAGGGTAGGGACAGGGGGCTCAGATACGCAGTATTTT.

This clone was counted a single time. The genes are TRBV6-5 and TRBJ2-7; D unclear. This CDR3 has 12 residues. Germline CDR1 and CDR2: MNHEY and SVGAGI. Trimming left V 0 bases short and J 6 bases short, with 6 bases between. The CDR3 DNA is TGTGCCAGCAGTTACTCGACGGGCGAGCAGTACTTC. Translation gives CASSYSTGEQYF.

This rearrangement joins TRBV4-1 to TRBJ2-1; D perhaps matches TRBD1 (5 bases). Trimming shortened V by 5 bases and J by 0 bases, and 14 bases separated the two germline ends. The CDR3 is made up of 16 amino acids. The germline gives CDR1 MGHRA, CDR2 YSYEKL. The CDR3 loop reads CASSTSDSSSYNEQFF. The CDR3 nucleotides are TGCGCCAGCAGCACCTCCGACAGCAGCTCCTACAATGAGCAGTTCTTC.

V and J are TRBV6-2 or TRBV6-3 and TRBJ2-1; the match to TRBD1 covers 7 bases. Looked up from germline, CDR1 is MNHEY and CDR2 is SVGEGT. This CDR3 has 15 residues. The V segment lost 2 bases and the J segment 7 bases; nucleotides outside the gene matches: 8. CDR3 residues: CASSYRTGTRNEQFF. CDR3 nucleotide sequence: TGTGCCAGCAGTTACCGGACAGGTACGAGGAATGAGCAGTTCTTC.

The chain links TRBV3-1 (or the pseudogene TRBV3-2) to TRBJ1-4; TRBD1 agrees at 7 bases. Trimming removed 2 bases from V and 8 bases from J; junction bases left unmatched: 8. Per the germline V gene, CDR1 is LGHDT and CDR2 is YNNKEL (reference sequence). This CDR3 is 15 amino acids long. The CDR3 sequence: CASSQLQGTREKLFF. The DNA for the CDR3 is TGTGCCAGCAGCCAACTACAGGGGACGAGAGAAAAACTGTTTTTT.

The genes are TRBV5-4 and TRBJ1-2; D is perhaps TRBD1 (6 bases). Trimming left V 5 bases short and J 0 bases short, with 14 bases between. Per germline, CDR1 SGHNT and CDR2 YYREEE (reference sequence). The CDR3 length is 15 residues. The CDR3 DNA reads as TGTGCCAGCAGGAACCGGGACACAGCTAACTATGGCTACACCTTC. Amino acid sequence: CASRNRDTANYGYTF.

The chain couples TRBV9 to TRBJ2-1; 7 positions agree with TRBD2. The J segment lost 7 bases and the V segment lost 7 bases, leaving 5 bases of the junction unmatched. CDR1 SGDLS and CDR2 YYNGEE come from the germline V gene. This CDR3 is built from 12 residues. The CDR3 DNA reads as TGTGCCAGCGGCAGGGAGGGGAATGAGCAGTTCTTC. This encodes CASGREGNEQFF.